This T cell receptor beta chain was sequenced during a study of blood T cell repertoires in COVID-19. In the study overall: Acute and convalescent COVID-19 samples came from the United States, Italy and Spain. T cells, B-cell-depleted T cells, or PBMCs supplied cDNA or gDNA.

The CDR3 totals 19 residues. Original processing methods: Nucleated cell counts were estimated from reference gene primer amplification. Some clones are missing from TCRdb's copy, which holds only in-frame ones; the method was immunoSEQ multiplex PCR. V, J and clone size were drawn from that table, and D and trimming were deduced from the DNA. Among approximately 150,000 clones, approximately 88% were seen once, and the ten largest hold around 5%. The chain couples TRBV21-1 to TRBJ2-4; the table's D call, TRBD2, has no DNA check behind it. TRBV21-1 is noted as a pseudogene. This clonotype was obtained from a human donor in a cohort sampled during active COVID-19. Sequenced: peripheral blood. CDR3 sequence (DNA): TGTGCCAGCAGCAAAGCACGGAGCGGGAGACCTATAGCCAAAAACATTCAGTACTTC. This gives the protein CASSKARSGRPIAKNIQYF.